The 7 T cell receptor beta chains in this list originate from one sample, sequenced in a study of long-term antiretroviral therapy in people with HIV. Investigators performed immunoSEQ version v3.0 at survey level. The data were produced by immunoSEQ multiplex PCR, yet TCRdb's version contains in-frame clones alone and is incomplete. The profile shows approximately 35,000 clones, 80% to 90% of them singletons. Here the sequenced sample was unsorted PBMCs, taken 2.2 years after starting antiretroviral therapy. Every receptor here comes from a man aged 18-30 years with HIV.

This clone is a singleton in its sample. The chain employs TRBV6-1 and TRBJ1-1; D not resolved. V lost 2 bases to trimming and J lost 2 bases, with 6 bases between them. Germline CDR1 reads MNHNS; CDR2 reads SASEGT. The CDR3 has 13 residues. The chain's CDR3 is CASSETANTEAFF. For the CDR3, the DNA is TGTGCCAGCAGTGAAACAGCAAACACTGAAGCTTTCTTT.

This clone was seen only once. The V and J genes are TRBV14 and TRBJ1-3; no clear D gene. In germline, CDR1 is SGHDN, CDR2 FVKESK. V lost 0 bases and J lost 0, with 9 bases in between. CDR3 size: 16 residues. In DNA form, the CDR3 reads TGTGCCAGCAGCCAAGACAATTTGCGCTCTGGAAACACCATATATTTT. Translated: CASSQDNLRSGNTIYF. Looking up the rest from reference TRBV14 and TRBJ1-3 gives the full variable domain: EAGVTQFPSHSVIEKGQTVTLRCDPISGHDNLYWYRRVMGKEIKFLLHFVKESKQDESGMPNNRFLAERTGGTYSTLKVQPAELEDSGVYFCASSQDNLRSGNTIYFGEGSWLTVV.

The V gene is TRBV18, the J gene TRBJ2-7, with D perhaps matching TRBD2 (6 bases). Between the trimmed V and J ends, which lost 3 bases and 6 bases, there was a span of 18 bases. The CDR3 is 15 amino acids. CDR1 is KGHSH and CDR2 is LQKENI in the germline V gene. The CDR3 bases are TGTGCCAGCTCACCGCGGGACGGTCGTCCCTCCGAGCAGTACTTC. This encodes CASSPRDGRPSEQYF.

This chain links TRBV19 with TRBJ1-5; the D is unclear. V lost 1 base and J 9 bases, leaving 13 bases between the germline ends. The germline gives CDR1 LNHDA, CDR2 SQIVND (reference sequence). CDR3 length equals 14 residues. CDR3 coding DNA: TGTGCCAGTAGTATAGTCAATAAGAATGGGCCCCAGCATTTT. Its protein product is CASSIVNKNGPQHF.

The chain recombines TRBV5-1 with TRBJ1-4; TRBD1 agrees at 8 bases. Germline trimming cut 2 bases from V and 0 bases from J; bases unmatched to any gene: 6. There are 17 residues in the CDR3. Germline V gene sequence: CDR1 SGHRS, CDR2 YFSETQ. In DNA form, the CDR3 reads TGCGCCAGCAGCTTAGGGACAGGTTTTACAACTAATGAAAAACTGTTTTTT. Encoded protein: CASSLGTGFTTNEKLFF.

There are a few counts of this clone. The CDR3 coding sequence is TGTGCCAGCAGCTCTCGGACGGGGAGCTCCTACGAGCAGTACTTC. Its translation is CASSSRTGSSYEQYF. This rearrangement joins TRBV7-9 to TRBJ2-7, with TRBD2 as a possible D gene (5 bases). CDR1 SEHNR and CDR2 FQNEAQ come from the germline V gene (reference sequence). Trimming took off 4 bases at V and 0 bases at J, with 13 bases between the two ends. This CDR3 spans 15 amino acids.

V gene TRBV7-9 combines with J gene TRBJ2-7; D perhaps matches TRBD1 (8 bases). From germline, CDR1 is SEHNR and CDR2 FQNEAQ (reference sequence). CDR3 size: 17 residues. Trimming cost V 5 bases and J 3 bases, with 23 bases left between them. The CDR3 region is CASSGPGGELAIYEQYF. CDR3 nucleotide sequence: TGTGCCAGCAGCGGCCCAGGGGGCGAACTAGCGATCTACGAGCAGTACTTC.